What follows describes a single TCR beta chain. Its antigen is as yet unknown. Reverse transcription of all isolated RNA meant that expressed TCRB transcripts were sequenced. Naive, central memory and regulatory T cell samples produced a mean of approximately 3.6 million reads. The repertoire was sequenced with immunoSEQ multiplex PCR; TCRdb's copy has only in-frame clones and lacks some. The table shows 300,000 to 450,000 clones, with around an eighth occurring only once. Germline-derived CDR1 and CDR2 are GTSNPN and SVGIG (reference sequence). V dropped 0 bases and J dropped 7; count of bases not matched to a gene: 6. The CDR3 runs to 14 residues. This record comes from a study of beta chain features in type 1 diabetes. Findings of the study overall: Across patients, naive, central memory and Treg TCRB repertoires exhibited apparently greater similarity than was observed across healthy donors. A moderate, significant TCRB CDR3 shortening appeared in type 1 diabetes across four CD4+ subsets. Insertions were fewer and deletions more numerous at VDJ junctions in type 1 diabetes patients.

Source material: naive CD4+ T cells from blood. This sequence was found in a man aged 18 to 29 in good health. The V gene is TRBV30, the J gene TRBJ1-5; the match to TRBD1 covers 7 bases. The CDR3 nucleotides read TGTGCCTGGAGTGTGAAGGGGGCCTGGCAGCCCCAGCATTTT. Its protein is CAWSVKGAWQPQHF. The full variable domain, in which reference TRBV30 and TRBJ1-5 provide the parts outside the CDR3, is SQTIHQWPATLVQPVGSPLSLECTVEGTSNPNLYWYRQAAGRGLQLLFYSVGIGQISSEVPQNLSASRPQDRQFILSSKKLLLSDSGFYLCAWSVKGAWQPQHFGDGTRLSIL.